This record concerns one TCR beta chain sequence. The antigen remains undetermined. This specimen comes from a study of blood T cells in healthy people across ages. Study findings and constraints: More naive CD4+ cells and higher diversity were found in long-lived than in aged donors. In these data, TCR beta diversity tracked strongly with naive T cell percentage.

Through a sample-barcoded 5' primer and a J-beta primer mix, a second PCR was run for roughly 6 to 12 cycles. Every single cDNA molecule received a tag from a template-switch adaptor with 12 random nucleotides. TCRdb passed the 5' RACE reads through MiXCR, listing each CDR3 protein once. The data show over 1,300,000 distinct CDR3 sequences, approximately 59% seen once. The CDR3 has 17 residues. Germline V lookup: CDR1 SQVTM, CDR2 ANQGSEA. V was clipped by 3 bases and J by 1 base; unmatched bases: 13. Sequencing was carried out using blood. This sequence joins TRBV29-1 and TRBJ2-3; 7 bases agree with TRBD2. The receptor's source is a man aged 18-30 years in good health. The CDR3 nucleotides read TGCAGCGTTGAGTTCGACTGGCGGGAGCGGCGCACAGATACGCAGTATTTT. Amino acids: CSVEFDWRERRTDTQYF.